This record looks at one TCR beta chain sequence and its context. Its antigen is undetermined. Only in-frame clones appear in the TCRdb table, and some are missing; sequencing was by immunoSEQ multiplex PCR. Here the sample spans 30,000 or so clones, approximately 72% being singletons. Sequencing was preceded by expansion of antigen-specific CD4+ T cells with viral peptide pools in the ViraFEST assay. When less than 13 days of culture had elapsed, CD4+ T cells were isolated. Convalescent patients had PCR-confirmed SARS-CoV-2 infection between March and December 2020. IL-2 at 9 to 10 IU/ml and peptides at 9.5 to 10 ug/ml were added to cultured PBMC, more than 1.5 million per well. The germline V and J ends were trimmed by 7 bases and 6 bases, with 18 bases remaining between them. Per germline, CDR1 MNHEY and CDR2 SVGAGI. CDR3 length equals 15 residues. These data originate in a study of vaccination effects on CD4 cells after COVID-19. General study points: Spike-reactive clones present post-vaccine in convalescents were predominantly new vaccine-induced clones.

The rearrangement uses TRBV6-5 and TRBJ1-4; tentatively, D is TRBD1 (5 bases). Sequenced here: CD4+ T cells from PBMCs cultured with a peptide pool, sampled before COVID-19 vaccination. The sequence was obtained from a human donor who had a prior SARS-CoV-2 infection. The CDR3 nucleotides read TGTGCCAGCATTCCGGGACGGGACGGGTATGAAAAACTGTTTTTT. It codes for CASIPGRDGYEKLFF.